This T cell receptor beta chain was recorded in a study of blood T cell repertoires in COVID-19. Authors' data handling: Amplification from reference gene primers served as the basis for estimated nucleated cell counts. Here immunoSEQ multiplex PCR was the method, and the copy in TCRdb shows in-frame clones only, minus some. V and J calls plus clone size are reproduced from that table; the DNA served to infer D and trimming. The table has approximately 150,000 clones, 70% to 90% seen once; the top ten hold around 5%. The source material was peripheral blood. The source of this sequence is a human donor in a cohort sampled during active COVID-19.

This chain's CDR3 is CASSFQGVTVEQYF. DNA for the CDR3: TGTGCCAGCAGCTTCCAGGGGGTCACGGTCGAGCAGTACTTC. This sequence joins TRBV7-9 and TRBJ2-7; 7 bases agree with TRBD1. This CDR3 has 14 amino acids. With V trimmed by 3 bases and J by 6 bases, 8 bases remained unmatched. Germline V gives CDR1 SEHNR, CDR2 FQNEAQ (reference sequence).